The 21 T cell receptor beta chains in this list originate from one sample, sequenced in a study of blood T cell repertoires in COVID-19. Produced via immunoSEQ multiplex PCR; TCRdb's table is partial and in-frame only. Here the sample spans roughly 310,000 clones, 70% to 90% being singletons. The specimen was peripheral blood. These receptor sequences come from a woman aged 45-65 years with active or convalescent COVID-19.

The chain combines TRBV2 with TRBJ1-1; D is unclear. Germline values: CDR1 SNHLY, CDR2 FYNNEI. V dropped 3 bases and J dropped 3 bases, with 8 bases sitting between them. This CDR3 is 13 amino acids long. CDR3: CASSERVYTEAFF. DNA of the CDR3: TGTGCCAGCAGTGAGCGGGTATACACTGAAGCTTTCTTT.

V is TRBV7-2 and J is TRBJ2-3; 7 bases agree with TRBD2. CDR1 is SGHTA, CDR2 FQGNSA, per germline. This CDR3 contains 14 residues. V lost 3 bases to trimming and J lost 4 bases; unmatched junction nucleotides: 4. The CDR3 loop reads CASSLSLAADTQYF. In DNA form, the CDR3 reads TGTGCCAGCAGCTTGTCGCTAGCGGCAGATACGCAGTATTTT.

This chain links TRBV9 with TRBJ2-7, with TRBD1 matching over 7 bases. J gave up 2 bases and V 3 bases, and 5 bases lay outside the gene matches. Per germline, CDR1 SGDLS and CDR2 YYNGEE. This CDR3 is built from 14 residues. The CDR3 DNA follows: TGTGCCAGCAGCGCGGACGGGACAGCCTACGAGCAGTACTTC. This sequence encodes CASSADGTAYEQYF.

The chain employs TRBV9 and TRBJ2-5, with TRBD2 matching over 7 bases. Germline V gives CDR1 SGDLS, CDR2 YYNGEE. The CDR3 runs to 16 residues. Trimming at V came to 8 bases and at J to 5 bases, leaving 18 bases not matched to a gene. CDR3 residues: CASNEEGGRGRETQYF. CDR3 nucleotide sequence: TGTGCCAGTAATGAGGAGGGAGGGCGTGGTAGGGAGACCCAGTACTTC.

This chain joins TRBV7-2 and TRBJ2-1; 7 bases line up with TRBD1. The CDR3 totals 16 residues. J lost 3 bases, V lost 6 bases, and 11 bases had no gene match. Germline CDR1 is SGHTA and CDR2 is FQGNSA. Here the CDR3 DNA reads TGTGCCAGCAGTTTGGACCGGGACAGCCGCTACAATGAGCAGTTCTTC. The encoded protein is CASSLDRDSRYNEQFF. The full variable domain, completed using reference TRBV7-2 and TRBJ2-1, is GAGVSQSPSNKVTEKGKDVELRCDPISGHTALYWYRQSLGQGLEFLIYFQGNSAPDKSGLPSDRFSAERTGGSVSTLTIQRTQQEDSAVYLCASSLDRDSRYNEQFFGPGTRLTVL.

The V gene is TRBV29-1, the J gene TRBJ2-1; 7 bases match TRBD1. This CDR3 spans 14 amino acids. The V and J ends lost 6 bases and 4 bases, in that order; junction bases with no gene match: 9. CDR1 is SQVTM and CDR2 is ANQGSEA in the germline V gene. Written as DNA, the CDR3 is TGCAGCGTACACCGGGACAGTGAATACAATGAGCAGTTCTTC. This encodes CSVHRDSEYNEQFF.

DNA of the CDR3: TGTGCCAGCAGCTTAAGAGCGGGGGTCACCGCTAGCACAGATACGCAGTATTTT. Protein product: CASSLRAGVTASTDTQYF. The rearrangement joins TRBV7-8 to TRBJ2-3, with TRBD2 matching 8 bases. Germline V gene lookup returns CDR1 SGHVS and CDR2 FQNEAQ. The CDR3 contains 18 residues. J gave up 0 bases and V 2 bases, and 10 bases lay outside the gene matches. The full variable domain, in which reference TRBV7-8 and TRBJ2-3 provide the parts outside the CDR3, is GAGVSQSPRYKVAKRGQDVALRCDPISGHVSLFWYQQALGQGPEFLTYFQNEAQLDKSGLPSDRFFAERPEGSVSTLKIQRTQQEDSAVYLCASSLRAGVTASTDTQYFGPGTRLTVL.

This clone was seen only once. The chain employs TRBV7-2 and TRBJ2-7, with 8 bases that match TRBD1. Germline V CDR1 and CDR2: SGHTA, FQGNSA. The CDR3 is made up of 18 amino acids. Trimming took 4 bases from V and 0 from J; bases not matched to a gene: 14. CDR3 DNA: TGTGCCAGCAGCTCCCGGGACAGGCCCCCAAGGGGCTCCTACGAGCAGTACTTC. Amino acid sequence: CASSSRDRPPRGSYEQYF.

This rearrangement joins TRBV7-8 to TRBJ1-6; possibly TRBD1 for D (5 bases). CDR1 SGHVS and CDR2 FQNEAQ come from the germline V gene. This CDR3 contains 17 residues. V was shortened by 3 bases and J by 7 bases, with 19 bases between the two germline ends. The DNA for the CDR3 is TGTGCCAGCAGCTTTGTCGGGGGACGTGAATCGAATTCACCCCTCCACTTT. Protein product: CASSFVGGRESNSPLHF.

The rearrangement joins TRBV7-2 to TRBJ2-3, with 7 bases that match TRBD2. The V gene's germline CDR1 is SGHTA and CDR2 FQGNSA. Trimming took 5 bases from V and 2 from J; bases not matched to a gene: 4. This CDR3 has 14 residues. CDR3: CASSPGGFTDTQYF. In nucleotides, the CDR3 is TGTGCCAGCAGCCCCGGGGGGTTCACAGATACGCAGTATTTT.

The genes are TRBV15 and TRBJ2-1; 9 nucleotides agree with TRBD2. This CDR3 is built from 14 residues. CDR1 and CDR2 from the germline V gene are LNHNV and YYDKDF (reference sequence). Trimming cost V 5 bases and J 6 bases; bases outside gene matches: 5. The CDR3 DNA sequence: TGTGCCACCAGCGCGGGGGGGACTAGCAATGAGCAGTTCTTC. Amino acid sequence: CATSAGGTSNEQFF.

J is TRBJ1-1 and V is TRBV7-2; 7 nucleotides line up with TRBD1. The CDR3 contains 13 residues. The germline CDR1 and CDR2 sequences are SGHTA and FQGNSA. With 7 bases clipped from V and 5 bases from J, the junction kept 7 bases outside the gene matches. The CDR3 sequence: CASIRTGRTEAFF. CDR3 coding DNA: TGTGCCAGCATCCGGACAGGTCGAACTGAAGCTTTCTTT. Supplemented by reference TRBV7-2 and TRBJ1-1, the full variable domain reads GAGVSQSPSNKVTEKGKDVELRCDPISGHTALYWYRQSLGQGLEFLIYFQGNSAPDKSGLPSDRFSAERTGGSVSTLTIQRTQQEDSAVYLCASIRTGRTEAFFGQGTRLTVV.

This sequence joins TRBV19 and TRBJ1-5, with 9 bases lining up with TRBD1. The CDR3 extends over 14 amino acids. CDR1 LNHDA and CDR2 SQIVND come from the germline V gene (reference sequence). V shed 4 bases and J 7 bases; nucleotides not matched to a gene: 5. CDR3 sequence reads: CASSKGQGVQPQHF. The CDR3 DNA sequence: TGTGCCAGTAGTAAGGGACAGGGCGTACAGCCCCAGCATTTT.

This clone has more than one count but fewer than ten. This chain links TRBV30 with TRBJ2-2, with 7 bases lining up with TRBD1. This CDR3 has 13 amino acids. Per germline, CDR1 GTSNPN and CDR2 SVGIG (reference sequence). After removal of 3 bases from V and 4 bases from J, the junction contained 2 bases not matched to a gene. This chain's CDR3 is CAWRRDSTGELFF. In DNA form, the CDR3 reads TGTGCCTGGAGACGGGACAGCACCGGGGAGCTGTTTTTT.

J is TRBJ2-7 and V is TRBV14, with TRBD1 identical over 9 bases. This CDR3 has 15 amino acids. V gave up 1 base and J gave up 4 bases; unmatched junction bases: 5. From germline, CDR1 is SGHDN and CDR2 FVKESK. The CDR3 spells CASSQGQGERYEQYF. CDR3 DNA sequence: TGTGCCAGCAGCCAAGGACAGGGGGAGAGGTACGAGCAGTACTTC.

V and J are TRBV3-1 (or the pseudogene TRBV3-2) and TRBJ1-2, with 9 bases matching TRBD1. CDR1 LGHDT and CDR2 YNNKEL come from the germline V gene (reference sequence). J was trimmed by 5 bases and V by 4 bases; bases with no gene match: 17. This CDR3 spans 18 amino acids. Here the CDR3 reads CASSLIPGQGRRPYGYTF. DNA of the CDR3: TGTGCCAGCAGCCTAATACCGGGACAGGGTCGTCGACCTTATGGCTACACCTTC.

The genes are TRBV6-2 or TRBV6-3 and TRBJ2-7; 7 nucleotides line up with TRBD1. The V segment lost 6 bases and the J segment 2 bases; nucleotides outside the gene matches: 10. The length of the CDR3 is 15 residues. CDR1 MNHEY and CDR2 SVGEGT come from the germline V gene. The CDR3 region is CASSLRQGAAYEQYF. In nucleotides, the CDR3 is TGTGCCAGCAGCCTTAGACAGGGTGCGGCCTACGAGCAGTACTTC.

This rearrangement joins TRBV5-1 to TRBJ1-2, with D unresolved. The ends were cut back, 0 bases at V and 0 bases at J, with 21 bases in the middle. CDR1 is SGHRS and CDR2 is YFSETQ in the germline V gene. The CDR3 length is 19 residues. The DNA of the CDR3 is TGCGCCAGCAGCTTGGCCCTTTCTGGCCTTTTTGACACTAACTATGGCTACACCTTC. It is translated as CASSLALSGLFDTNYGYTF.

This clone was found once. The rearrangement links TRBV6-5 to TRBJ2-3; 8 bases line up with TRBD1. The CDR3 is made up of 15 amino acids. Trimming at V came to 6 bases and at J to 2 bases, leaving 7 bases not matched to a gene. CDR1 and CDR2 (germline): MNHEY, SVGAGI. CDR3 sequence reads: CASRRGQVPTDTQYF. The DNA of the CDR3 is TGTGCCAGCAGAAGGGGACAGGTCCCCACAGATACGCAGTATTTT.

The V call is TRBV18, the J call TRBJ2-5; D gene uncertain. This CDR3 contains 13 residues. The V gene lost 2 bases and the J gene lost 1 base, with 5 bases spanning the gap. The germline V gene encodes CDR1 KGHSH and CDR2 LQKENI. The CDR3 sequence is CASSPNTQETQYF. For the CDR3, the DNA is TGTGCCAGCTCACCAAACACCCAAGAGACCCAGTACTTC.

V gene TRBV29-1 combines with J gene TRBJ2-2; 7 bases are a match to TRBD2. The CDR3 contains 14 residues. CDR1 and CDR2 from the germline V gene are SQVTM and ANQGSEA. V lost 4 bases and J lost 5; bases outside the gene matches: 7. CDR3: CSVVFAGATGELFF. As DNA, the CDR3 is TGCAGCGTTGTGTTTGCGGGAGCTACCGGGGAGCTGTTTTTT.